The 21 T cell receptor beta chains reported below all come from one sample, sequenced in a study of cytomegalovirus exposure and HLA in healthy donors. PCR amplification relied on 60 Vbeta primers (plus 13 Jbeta primers). Profiled with immunoSEQ multiplex PCR; TCRdb holds only in-frame clones, not every one. The sample lists around 150,000 clones, approximately 80% occurring once. Sequenced input: PBMCs. Receptor source: a woman aged 35 to 49 in good health and CMV-seronegative.

The genes are TRBV29-1 and TRBJ1-3, with D perhaps TRBD1 (5 bases). The CDR3 has 14 amino acids. The germline V gene has CDR1 SQVTM and CDR2 ANQGSEA. V was shortened by 2 bases and J by 0 bases, with 8 bases between the two germline ends. CDR3: CSVEPGGSGNTIYF. The CDR3 DNA sequence: TGCAGCGTTGAACCCGGGGGCTCTGGAAACACCATATATTTT.

This clone has just a few counts. This chain uses TRBV28 with TRBJ2-5; 12 bases align to TRBD2. The CDR3 is 16 residues long. The J segment lost 0 bases and the V segment lost 5 bases, leaving 4 bases of the junction unmatched. CDR1 MDHEN and CDR2 SYDVKM come from the germline V gene. CDR3 nucleotide sequence: TGTGCCAGCAGTCTAGCGGGGGGGGAACACCAAGAGACCCAGTACTTC. It codes for CASSLAGGEHQETQYF.

This clone showed up just once. The gene calls are TRBV4-1 and TRBJ1-1; D may be TRBD1 (5 bases). V was trimmed by 0 bases and J by 4 bases, leaving 12 bases between them. Germline values: CDR1 MGHRA, CDR2 YSYEKL. This CDR3 region has 15 residues. The DNA of the CDR3 is TGCGCCAGCAGCCAAGATTCTTTGGGGGGCACTGAAGCTTTCTTT. Protein: CASSQDSLGGTEAFF.

This clone was counted between two and nine times. The chain combines TRBV10-1 with TRBJ2-7; D is possibly TRBD1 (6 bases). The CDR3 has 14 residues. V shed 2 bases and J shed 2 bases, with 10 bases lying between them. Germline loops: CDR1 WNHNN, CDR2 SYGVQD (reference sequence). CDR3 amino acids: CASSERDKTYEQYF. The CDR3 nucleotides read TGCGCCAGCAGTGAGCGGGACAAAACCTACGAGCAGTACTTC.

This clone was counted a few times. The chain links TRBV4-1 to TRBJ2-7; D might be TRBD1 (5 bases). Germline-derived CDR1 and CDR2 are MGHRA and YSYEKL. The V end was cut by 5 bases, the J end by 2 bases, with 16 bases between. The CDR3 spans 15 residues. The CDR3 is CASSLSTVYPYEQYF. The CDR3 nucleotides read TGCGCCAGCAGCTTATCGACAGTCTACCCCTACGAGCAGTACTTC.

The V gene is TRBV9, the J gene TRBJ2-7; TRBD1 is a possible D gene (5 bases). Germline V gene sequence: CDR1 SGDLS, CDR2 YYNGEE. The CDR3 totals 14 residues. With 0 bases removed from V and 4 bases from J, the gap between germline ends came to 11 bases. The CDR3 nucleotides are TGTGCCAGCAGCGTAGGGCAGGGCCCATACGAGCAGTACTTC. This sequence encodes CASSVGQGPYEQYF.

This clone was seen just once. The rearrangement uses TRBV9 and TRBJ2-3, with 7 bases identical to TRBD2. Germline V gives CDR1 SGDLS, CDR2 YYNGEE. This CDR3 spans 15 amino acids. V trimming: 0 bases; J trimming: 6 bases; junction bases outside the gene matches: 7. CDR3 DNA sequence: TGTGCCAGCAGCGTAGAAAGCGGGAATCGGGATACGCAGTATTTT. It yields the protein CASSVESGNRDTQYF.

The chain is built from TRBV4-2 and TRBJ1-6, with 8 bases aligning to TRBD1. The V gene end was trimmed by 3 bases and the J gene end by 2 bases; junction bases not matched to a gene: 3. This CDR3 spans 16 amino acids. Germline-derived CDR1 and CDR2 are LGHNA and YNFKEQ. As DNA, the CDR3 is TGTGCCAGCAGCCAGACAGGGGCGGCCTATAATTCACCCCTCCACTTT. This codes for CASSQTGAAYNSPLHF.

V gene TRBV29-1 combines with J gene TRBJ2-7; TRBD2 might be the D (5 bases). Germline CDR1 and CDR2: SQVTM and ANQGSEA. The CDR3 has 14 residues. V gave up 7 bases and J gave up 0 bases, with 16 bases separating them. The DNA for the CDR3 is TGCAGCGCCAAACCCGGGGTAACCTCCTACGAGCAGTACTTC. This gives the protein CSAKPGVTSYEQYF.

CDR3 nucleotide sequence: TGCGCCAGCAGTTTCTCACTCCTGAATCAGCCCCAGCATTTT. Translated: CASSFSLLNQPQHF. This chain links TRBV10-1 with TRBJ1-5; no definite D call. Between the trimmed V and J ends, which lost 5 bases and 4 bases, there was a span of 12 bases. Germline CDR1 is WNHNN and CDR2 is SYGVQD (reference sequence). CDR3 length equals 14 residues.

The rearrangement joins TRBV5-6 to TRBJ1-2; 7 bases are a match to TRBD1. Germline-derived CDR1 and CDR2 are SGHDT and YYEEEE. CDR3 length: 12 amino acids. The junction had 1 base not matched to a gene; V was cut back by 4 bases and J by 4 bases. The CDR3 loop is CASSGTAYGYTF. The CDR3 DNA reads as TGTGCCAGCAGCGGGACAGCCTATGGCTACACCTTC.

The J gene is TRBJ1-1, the V gene TRBV6-1; TRBD1 matches at 7 bases. This CDR3 comprises 15 residues. Looked up from germline, CDR1 is MNHNS and CDR2 is SASEGT. With V trimmed by 4 bases and J by 3 bases, 8 bases remained unmatched. The CDR3 nucleotides are TGTGCCAGCAGTGCCAAACAGGGGTCGGACACTGAAGCTTTCTTT. Translated, it gives CASSAKQGSDTEAFF.

The chain couples TRBV5-1 to TRBJ1-1; D unclear. CDR3 length: 14 residues. The germline V gene encodes CDR1 SGHRS and CDR2 YFSETQ. Trimming took off 3 bases at V and 3 bases at J, with 12 bases between the two ends. The CDR3 loop reads CASSSQYPDTEAFF. DNA for the CDR3: TGCGCCAGCAGCTCCCAGTACCCCGACACTGAAGCTTTCTTT.

This clone appeared a few times. The rearrangement uses TRBV7-2 and TRBJ2-5; TRBD1 might be the D (5 bases). This CDR3 is built from 15 residues. Trimming pared 5 bases from V and 7 bases from J, leaving 20 bases between. Germline CDR1 is SGHTA and CDR2 is FQGNSA. CDR3 loop: CASSPQTETVGTQYF. The CDR3 nucleotides are TGTGCCAGCAGCCCGCAGACAGAGACGGTCGGGACCCAGTACTTC.

The chain links TRBV11-2 to TRBJ2-7, with a tentative D call TRBD2 (6 bases). CDR3 length equals 16 residues. Trimming removed 5 bases from V and 0 bases from J, with 17 bases in between. CDR1 and CDR2 from the germline V gene are SGHAT and FQNNGV. The CDR3 sequence: CASSPFISGSSYEQYF. CDR3 DNA: TGTGCCAGCAGCCCCTTCATTAGCGGAAGCTCCTACGAGCAGTACTTC.

The chain uses TRBV7-2 and TRBJ1-4, with TRBD1 matching over 7 bases. This CDR3 spans 15 amino acids. With V trimmed by 0 bases and J by 7 bases, 5 bases remained unmatched. The V gene's germline CDR1 is SGHTA and CDR2 FQGNSA. The chain's CDR3 is CASSLAGQGGEKLFF. In DNA form, the CDR3 reads TGTGCCAGCAGCTTAGCTGGGCAGGGGGGTGAAAAACTGTTTTTT. The variable domain in full, with the rest retrieved from reference TRBV7-2 and TRBJ1-4, is GAGVSQSPSNKVTEKGKDVELRCDPISGHTALYWYRQSLGQGLEFLIYFQGNSAPDKSGLPSDRFSAERTGGSVSTLTIQRTQQEDSAVYLCASSLAGQGGEKLFFGSGTQLSVL.

The V call is TRBV4-2, the J call TRBJ2-7, with a weak D call TRBD2 (6 bases). V was clipped by 0 bases and J by 5 bases, with 17 bases between them. The CDR3 sequence is 16 residues long. Germline lookup yields CDR1 LGHNA and CDR2 YNFKEQ. The DNA of the CDR3 is TGTGCCAGCAGCCAAGATGTCGAACTAGCAGGCGACGAGCAGTACTTC. Protein: CASSQDVELAGDEQYF.

The chain combines TRBV7-9 with TRBJ2-7, with D maybe TRBD1 (5 bases). The CDR3 totals 12 residues. Germline V gene sequence: CDR1 SEHNR, CDR2 FQNEAQ (reference sequence). Trimming left V 3 bases short and J 4 bases short, with 7 bases between. The CDR3 coding sequence is TGTGCCAGCAGCTTCAGGGATTACGAGCAGTACTTC. Its protein is CASSFRDYEQYF.

The rearrangement uses TRBV2 and TRBJ2-7, with 7 bases identical to TRBD1. CDR3 length: 13 residues. With V trimmed by 6 bases and J by 2 bases, 4 bases remained unmatched. The V gene's germline CDR1 is SNHLY and CDR2 FYNNEI. The DNA of the CDR3 is TGTGCCAGCAGAACCGGGACAGCCTACGAGCAGTACTTC. Protein: CASRTGTAYEQYF.

With regard to this clone: This same CDR3 is encoded by further DNA sequences in the sample. This chain uses TRBV27 with TRBJ1-1; D possibly corresponds to TRBD1 (5 bases). V was clipped by 3 bases and J by 1 base, with 6 bases between them. The germline V gene has CDR1 MNHEY and CDR2 SMNVEV (reference sequence). The CDR3 totals 13 residues. The CDR3 protein is CASSFGQNTEAFF. Here the CDR3 DNA reads TGTGCCAGCAGTTTTGGACAGAACACTGAAGCTTTCTTT.

The chain couples TRBV7-2 to TRBJ2-4; 8 bases line up with TRBD1. The CDR3 spans 14 residues. Germline loops: CDR1 SGHTA, CDR2 FQGNSA. Losses at the gene ends were 5 bases for V and 9 bases for J; bases not matched to a gene: 9. The CDR3: CASSPRGQGGIQYF. The CDR3 bases are TGTGCCAGCAGCCCGCGCGGACAGGGAGGCATTCAGTACTTC.